Sequencing of this T cell receptor (beta chain) was carried out in a study of beta chain features in type 1 diabetes. Study-wide results and caveats: Moderate yet significant TCRB CDR3 shortening was seen in Type 1 diabetes patients in all four CD4+ subsets. TCRB repertoires of naive, central memory and Treg cells appeared more similar among patients than among healthy donors.

Populations obtained by sorting all exceeded 98% purity. V shed 6 bases and J 5 bases; nucleotides not matched to a gene: 10. The CDR3 extends over 15 amino acids. Per the germline V gene, CDR1 is SGHNT and CDR2 is YYREEE (reference sequence). Notes on this clone: As yet, its antigen is unknown.

Isolated RNA was reverse transcribed in full, so expressed TCRB transcripts were sequenced. TCRdb's copy holds only in-frame clones and misses some; the assay was immunoSEQ multiplex PCR. In the table there are roughly 300,000 clones, 6.5% to 10% of which are singletons. The chain has TRBV5-4 and TRBJ2-5, with 10 bases identical to TRBD2. The sequence came from a woman aged 18-29 years in good health. Sequences were obtained from central memory CD4+ T cells from blood. In DNA form, the CDR3 reads TGTGCCAGCAATCCGGGAGCGGGAGGGCCCGAGACCCAGTACTTC. Its translation: CASNPGAGGPETQYF. The full variable domain, with the rest looked up from reference TRBV5-4 and TRBJ2-5, is ETGVTQSPTHLIKTRGQQVTLRCSSQSGHNTVSWYQQALGQGPQFIFQYYREEENGRGNFPPRFSGLQFPNYSSELNVNALELDDSALYLCASNPGAGGPETQYFGPGTRLLVL.